This record concerns one T cell receptor beta chain sequence. As yet, its antigen is unknown. The sample belongs to a study of vaccination and CD4 T cells after COVID-19. Regarding treatment: approximately 9-day PBMC culture with coronavirus spike peptide pools or control peptides (ViraFEST assay). Before the COVID-19 pandemic (2011-2018), CD4+ T cells were obtained from the unexposed donor. CDR3 length: 14 residues. The V end was cut by 2 bases, the J end by 10 bases, with 17 bases between. Germline-derived CDR1 and CDR2 are MNHEY and SVGAGI. Sequenced with the Oncomine TCR Beta short-read assay was DNA taken from cultured CD4+ T cells. Each CDR3 protein gets one entry after TCRdb re-called the PCR reads with MiXCR. The sample records about 9,200 distinct CDR3 sequences, 31% being singletons.

This sequence joins TRBV6-5 and TRBJ1-2; D remains unclear. Sequenced input: CD4+ T cells from blood, cultured in vitro. The clonotype originates from a human donor in good health. Here the CDR3 reads CASSYREGSSVYTF. Here the CDR3 DNA reads TGTGCCAGCAGTTACCGGGAGGGTTCATCTGTCTACACCTTC.